This TCR beta chain was sequenced during a study of tumor-infiltrating lymphocytes in oesophageal squamous cell carcinoma. In regard to this clonotype: One junction end does not reproduce the germline sequence, and a read error may be involved.

Germline CDR1 reads SSHAT; CDR2 reads FNYEAQ (reference sequence). The CDR3 extends over 16 amino acids. TCRdb fed the PCR reads into MiXCR, producing one record per CDR3 protein. Here the sample spans approximately 15,000 distinct CDR3 sequences, roughly 55% being singletons. Specimen: esophageal tumor tissue. The rearrangement joins TRBV7-7 to TRBJ2-5, with TRBD2 matching over 12 bases. The clonotype was recovered from a male donor with esophageal squamous cell carcinoma. This CDR3 reads CASSRTGLAGAETQYF. In DNA form, the CDR3 reads TGTGCTAGCAGCAGAACGGGACTAGCGGGCGCGGAGACCCAGTACTTC.